This T cell receptor (beta chain) was recovered during a study of blood T cell repertoires in COVID-19 (dated by TCRdb to 2018 to 2021). Concerning the study at large: Samples from collaborators originated in the United States, Italy and Spain and spanned both the acute and convalescent phases of COVID-19. The material from the prospective study consisted of cDNA or gDNA derived from T cells, B-cell-depleted T cells, or PBMCs. Sample metadata almost always included a de-identified subject ID, COVID-19 status, age in years and sex. The samples were drawn from the first 160 participants of the ongoing ImmuneRACE study and from some 1,300 subjects provided by 6 global collaborators. Subjects who had been exposed to COVID-19, were actively infected with it, or had recovered from it provided the deeply sampled blood TCRbeta repertoires that made up the dataset. Where available, HLA class I and class II types were obtained from metadata supplied by the sample provider rather than from assay-based typing. The repertoires were made available in a free public database intended to serve as a resource for research on the immune response to SARS-CoV-2. The full study reports these points: The quantity of clinical and demographic metadata differed by source and by participant and was supplied without curation.

The germline V gene (reference sequence) supplies CDR1 LNHNV and CDR2 YYDKDF. The CDR3 runs 17 amino acids, cysteine and phenylalanine included. The sequence is cut down to CDR3 DNA, 51 bases in frame from base 1. V loses 1 base at its end and J loses 1 base; junction bases beyond the gene matches: 5. About this clone itself: This clone's antigen is unknown. No much larger clone is present one base from it, and per-base qualities are unavailable.

TCRbeta CDR3 regions were amplified from genomic DNA by means of the immunoSEQ Assay, a bias-controlled multiplex PCR. The published analysis was carried out like this. Nucleated cell counts per sample were estimated from amplification of reference gene primers within the assay. Sequence reads were collapsed and filtered to measure the absolute abundance of every unique TCRbeta CDR3 rearrangement. For each sample, productive Simpson clonality was calculated by taking the square root of Simpson's diversity index across productive rearrangements. TCRdb took over this immuneACCESS table, retaining in-frame rearrangements with V and J assigned. Such tables are incomplete; in checked studies, under half of the missing clones stem from an unresolved V gene, and the remainder is unexplained. The V and J calls and clone size were taken over from that table, and D and trimming were inferred from the DNA. A total of roughly 250,000 clones appear in this sample, roughly nine tenths of them only once. Approximately 12% of the sample comes from the top ten.

One collaborating source in Seattle enrolled patients while the patients were actively infected and followed the patients over time throughout the course of disease. Whole blood was collected in K2EDTA tubes by collaborating institutions according to the institutions' own protocols. For TCRbeta analysis, collaborators shipped samples in one of three forms: frozen whole blood, isolated PBMCs, or DNA extracted from either of those sample types. The sequenced material came from peripheral blood. This clonotype was sampled from a woman younger than 45 with COVID-19, enrolled during active disease. This chain is built from TRBV15 and TRBJ2-1; 9 bases in the junction line up with TRBD1. In nucleotide form, the sequence is TGTGCCACCAGCAGAGGAGCAGGGACAGGGTCCTACAATGAGCAGTTCTTC. Its product reads: CATSRGAGTGSYNEQFF.